The clone carrying this TCR beta chain occurred a few times. Trimming pared 1 base from V and 7 bases from J, leaving 13 bases between. Germline V gene data show CDR1 as SGHVS and CDR2 as FQNEAQ. The CDR3 length is 15 residues. This record belongs to a study of OX40 agonist ivuxolimab in advanced cancers. The overall study: Ivuxolimab, an antibody acting as an agonist of OX40 (CD134), was used to treat patients.

Some clones are missing from TCRdb's copy, which holds only in-frame ones; the method was immunoSEQ multiplex PCR. The sample lists 60,000 to 85,000 clones, roughly nine tenths occurring once. The sequence came from an adult with an advanced solid tumor such as melanoma, head and neck, liver or kidney cancer. V and J are TRBV7-8 and TRBJ2-2; D is unclear. The starting material was CD4+ or CD8+ T cells sorted from blood, obtained in a trial of the OX40 agonist ivuxolimab. DNA of the CDR3: TGTGCCAGCAGCTTAGGGGCCGTAGGTTACGGGGAGCTGTTTTTT. This encodes CASSLGAVGYGELFF.